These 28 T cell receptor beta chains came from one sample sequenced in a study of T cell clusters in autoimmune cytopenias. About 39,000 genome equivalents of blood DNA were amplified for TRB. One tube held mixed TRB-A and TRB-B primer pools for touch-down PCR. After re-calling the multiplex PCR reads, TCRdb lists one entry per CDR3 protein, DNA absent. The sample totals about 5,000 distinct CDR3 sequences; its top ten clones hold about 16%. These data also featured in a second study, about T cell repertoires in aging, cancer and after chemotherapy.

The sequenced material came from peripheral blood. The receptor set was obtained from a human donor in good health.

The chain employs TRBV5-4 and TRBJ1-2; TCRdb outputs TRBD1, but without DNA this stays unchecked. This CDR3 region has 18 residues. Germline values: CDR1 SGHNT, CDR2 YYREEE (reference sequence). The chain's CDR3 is CASSPMTGSSPTNYGYTF.

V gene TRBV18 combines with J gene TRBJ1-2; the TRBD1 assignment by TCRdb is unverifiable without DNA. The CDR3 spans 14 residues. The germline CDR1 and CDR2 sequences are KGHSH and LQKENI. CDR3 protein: CASSPVGGDLGYTF.

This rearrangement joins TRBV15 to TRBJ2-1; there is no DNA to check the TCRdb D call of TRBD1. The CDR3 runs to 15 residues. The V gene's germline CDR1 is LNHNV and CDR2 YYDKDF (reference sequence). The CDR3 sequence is CATSREAGGRDEQFF.

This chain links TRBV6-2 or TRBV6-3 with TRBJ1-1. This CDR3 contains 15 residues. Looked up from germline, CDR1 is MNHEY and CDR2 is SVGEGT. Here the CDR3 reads CASSYSQLGNTEAFF.

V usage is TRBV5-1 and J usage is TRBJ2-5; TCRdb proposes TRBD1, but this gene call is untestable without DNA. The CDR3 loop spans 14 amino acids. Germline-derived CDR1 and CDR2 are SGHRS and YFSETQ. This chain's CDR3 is CASSWGTGRETQYF.

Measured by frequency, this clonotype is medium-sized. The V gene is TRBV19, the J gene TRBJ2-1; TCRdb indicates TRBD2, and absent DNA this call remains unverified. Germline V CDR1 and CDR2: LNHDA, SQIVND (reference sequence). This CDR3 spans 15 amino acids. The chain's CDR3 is CASSMTSGTYNEQFF.

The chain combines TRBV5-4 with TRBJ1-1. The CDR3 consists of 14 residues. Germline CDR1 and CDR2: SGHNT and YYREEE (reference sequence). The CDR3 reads CASSVTGKNTEAFF.

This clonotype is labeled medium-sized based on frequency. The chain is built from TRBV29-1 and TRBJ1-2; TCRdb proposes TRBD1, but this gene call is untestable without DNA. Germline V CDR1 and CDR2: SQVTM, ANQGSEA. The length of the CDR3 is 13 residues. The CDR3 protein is CSVFYGGEGGYTF.

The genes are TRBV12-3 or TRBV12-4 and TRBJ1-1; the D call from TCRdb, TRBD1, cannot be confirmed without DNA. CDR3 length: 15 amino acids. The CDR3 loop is CASLPRGARNTEAFF.

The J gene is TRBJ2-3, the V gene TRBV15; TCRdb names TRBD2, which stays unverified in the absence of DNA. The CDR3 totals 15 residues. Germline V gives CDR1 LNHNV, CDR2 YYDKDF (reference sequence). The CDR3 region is CATTAGAGGIDTQYF.

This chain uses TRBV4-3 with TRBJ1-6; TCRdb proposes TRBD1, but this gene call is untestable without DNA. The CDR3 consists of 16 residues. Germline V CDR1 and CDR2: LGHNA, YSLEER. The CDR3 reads CASSQAGTDYNSPLHF.

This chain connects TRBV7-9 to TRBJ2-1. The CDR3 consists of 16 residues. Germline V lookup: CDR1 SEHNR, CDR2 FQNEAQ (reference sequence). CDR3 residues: CASSLFGDSGYNEQFF.

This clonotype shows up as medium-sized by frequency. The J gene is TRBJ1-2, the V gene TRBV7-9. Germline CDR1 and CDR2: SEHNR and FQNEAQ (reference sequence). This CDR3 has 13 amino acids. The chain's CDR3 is CASSEGPNHGYTF.

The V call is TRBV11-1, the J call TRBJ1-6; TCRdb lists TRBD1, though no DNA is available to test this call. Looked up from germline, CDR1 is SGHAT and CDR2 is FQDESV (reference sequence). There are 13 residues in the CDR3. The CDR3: CASRGQGDSPLHF. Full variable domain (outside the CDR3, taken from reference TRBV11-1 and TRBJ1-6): EAEVAQSPRYKITEKSQAVAFWCDPISGHATLYWYRQILGQGPELLVQFQDESVVDDSQLPKDRFSAERLKGVDSTLKIQPAELGDSAMYLCASRGQGDSPLHFGNGTRLTVT.

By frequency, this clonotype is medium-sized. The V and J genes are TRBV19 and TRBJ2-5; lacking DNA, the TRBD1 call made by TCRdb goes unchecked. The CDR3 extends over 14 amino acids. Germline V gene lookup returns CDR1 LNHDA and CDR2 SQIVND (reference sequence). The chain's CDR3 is CASSTDRVRETQYF.

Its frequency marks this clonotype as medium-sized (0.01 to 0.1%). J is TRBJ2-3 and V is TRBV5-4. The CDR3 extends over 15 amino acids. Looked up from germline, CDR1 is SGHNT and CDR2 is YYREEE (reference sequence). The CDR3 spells CASSLEAGYTDTQYF.

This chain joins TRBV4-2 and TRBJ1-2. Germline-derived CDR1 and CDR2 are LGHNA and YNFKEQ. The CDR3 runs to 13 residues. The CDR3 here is CASSQDLSTGYTF.

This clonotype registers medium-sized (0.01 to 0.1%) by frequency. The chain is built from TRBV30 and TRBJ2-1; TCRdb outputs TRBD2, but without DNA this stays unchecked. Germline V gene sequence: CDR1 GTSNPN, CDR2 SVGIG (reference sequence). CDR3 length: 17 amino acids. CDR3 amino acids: CAWSLEYGLVSYNEQFF. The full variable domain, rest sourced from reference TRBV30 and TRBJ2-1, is SQTIHQWPATLVQPVGSPLSLECTVEGTSNPNLYWYRQAAGRGLQLLFYSVGIGQISSEVPQNLSASRPQDRQFILSSKKLLLSDSGFYLCAWSLEYGLVSYNEQFFGPGTRLTVL.

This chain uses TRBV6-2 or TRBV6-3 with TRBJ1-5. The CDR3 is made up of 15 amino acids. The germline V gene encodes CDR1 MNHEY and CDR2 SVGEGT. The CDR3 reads CASSRGGQGPEPQHF.

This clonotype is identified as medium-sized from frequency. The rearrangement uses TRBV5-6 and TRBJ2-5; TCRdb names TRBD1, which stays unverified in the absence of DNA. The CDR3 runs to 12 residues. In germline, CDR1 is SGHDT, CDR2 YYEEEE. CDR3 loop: CASSLAGRTGYF.

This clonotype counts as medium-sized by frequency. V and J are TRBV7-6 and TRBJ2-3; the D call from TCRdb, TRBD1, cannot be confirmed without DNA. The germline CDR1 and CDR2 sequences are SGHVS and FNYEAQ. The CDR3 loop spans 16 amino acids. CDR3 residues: CASSRTGTASADTQYF.

Here the CDR3 reads CAISESREIPLHF. The gene calls are TRBV10-3 and TRBJ1-6. The germline gives CDR1 ENHRY, CDR2 SYGVKD. The CDR3 extends over 13 amino acids.

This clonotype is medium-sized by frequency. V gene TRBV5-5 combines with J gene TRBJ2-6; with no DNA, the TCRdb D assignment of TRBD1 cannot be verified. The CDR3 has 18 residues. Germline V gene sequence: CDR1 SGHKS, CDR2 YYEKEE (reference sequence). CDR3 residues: CASNPPGQGDPGANVLTF.

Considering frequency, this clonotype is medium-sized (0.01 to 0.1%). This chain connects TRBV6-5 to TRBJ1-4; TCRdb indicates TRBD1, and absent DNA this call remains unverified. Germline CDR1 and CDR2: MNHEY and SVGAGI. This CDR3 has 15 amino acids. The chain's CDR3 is CASSTNRGHNEKLFF.

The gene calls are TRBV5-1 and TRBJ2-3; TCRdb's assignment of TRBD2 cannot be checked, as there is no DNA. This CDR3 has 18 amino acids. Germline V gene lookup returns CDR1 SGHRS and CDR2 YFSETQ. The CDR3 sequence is CASSLGASGKGGTDTQYF.

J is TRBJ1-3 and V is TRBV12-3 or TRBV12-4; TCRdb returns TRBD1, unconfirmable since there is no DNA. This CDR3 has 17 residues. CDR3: CASRHDSHFRSGNTIYF.

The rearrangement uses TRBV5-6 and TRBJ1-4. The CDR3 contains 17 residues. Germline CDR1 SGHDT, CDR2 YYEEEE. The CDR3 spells CASSLMQALATNEKLFF.

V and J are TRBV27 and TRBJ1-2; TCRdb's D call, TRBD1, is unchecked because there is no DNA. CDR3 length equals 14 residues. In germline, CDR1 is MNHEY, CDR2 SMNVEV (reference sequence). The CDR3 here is CASSFLPGPYGYTF.